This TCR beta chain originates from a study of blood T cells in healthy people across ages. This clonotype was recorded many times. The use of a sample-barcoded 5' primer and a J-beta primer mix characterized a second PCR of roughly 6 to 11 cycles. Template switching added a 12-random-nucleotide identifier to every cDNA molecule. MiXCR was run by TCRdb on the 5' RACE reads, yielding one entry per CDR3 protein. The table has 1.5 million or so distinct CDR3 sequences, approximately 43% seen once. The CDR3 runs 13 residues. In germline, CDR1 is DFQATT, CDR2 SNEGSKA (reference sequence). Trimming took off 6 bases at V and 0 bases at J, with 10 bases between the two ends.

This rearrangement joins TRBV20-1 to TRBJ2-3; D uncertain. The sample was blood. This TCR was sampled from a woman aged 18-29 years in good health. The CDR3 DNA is TGCAGTGCCCCGACGGTTAGCACAGATACGCAGTATTTT. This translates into CSAPTVSTDTQYF.